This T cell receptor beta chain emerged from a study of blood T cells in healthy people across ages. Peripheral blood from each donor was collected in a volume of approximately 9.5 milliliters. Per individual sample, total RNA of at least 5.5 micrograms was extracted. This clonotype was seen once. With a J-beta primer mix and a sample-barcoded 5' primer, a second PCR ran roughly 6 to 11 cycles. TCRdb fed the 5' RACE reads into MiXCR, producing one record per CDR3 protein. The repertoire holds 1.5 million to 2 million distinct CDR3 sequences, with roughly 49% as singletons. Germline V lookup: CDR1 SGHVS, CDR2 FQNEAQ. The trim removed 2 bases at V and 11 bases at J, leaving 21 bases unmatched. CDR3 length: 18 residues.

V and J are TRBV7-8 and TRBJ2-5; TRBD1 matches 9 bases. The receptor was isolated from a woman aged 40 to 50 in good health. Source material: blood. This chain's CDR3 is CASSLRWGLDRGFNEQYF. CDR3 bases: TGTGCCAGCAGCTTAAGGTGGGGGTTGGACAGGGGCTTCAATGAGCAGTACTTC.